This T cell receptor (beta chain) was documented in a study of Ad26.COV2.S vaccination and SARS-CoV-2 variants. Study background: The vaccine Ad26.COV2.S was put into the muscle once, or twice with 56 days between.

After removal of 5 bases from V and 5 bases from J, the junction contained 25 bases not matched to a gene. The CDR3 consists of 20 residues. Germline V gives CDR1 LNHDA, CDR2 SQIVND (reference sequence). As for treatment: some 20 received Ad26.COV2.S at low or high dose, single or two shots; five or six received placebo; per-sample allocation not given. Each sample was drawn 63 days after the first injection (of vaccine or placebo). Using immunoSEQ multiplex PCR, the repertoire was profiled, and TCRdb retains in-frame clones only, with some absent. The table records some 460,000 clones, 70% to 90% of them present only once.

Sequences were derived from peripheral blood, sampled in a trial of Ad26.COV2.S vaccine versus placebo. This receptor was taken from a person aged 18-60 years who received the Ad26.COV2.S COVID-19 vaccine or a placebo. The chain carries TRBV19 and TRBJ2-7, with 9 bases matching TRBD2. CDR3 amino acids: CASSSSWAYDLGSGGHEQYF. CDR3 DNA sequence: TGTGCCAGTAGTTCCAGTTGGGCCTACGACTTGGGTAGCGGGGGCCACGAGCAGTACTTC.